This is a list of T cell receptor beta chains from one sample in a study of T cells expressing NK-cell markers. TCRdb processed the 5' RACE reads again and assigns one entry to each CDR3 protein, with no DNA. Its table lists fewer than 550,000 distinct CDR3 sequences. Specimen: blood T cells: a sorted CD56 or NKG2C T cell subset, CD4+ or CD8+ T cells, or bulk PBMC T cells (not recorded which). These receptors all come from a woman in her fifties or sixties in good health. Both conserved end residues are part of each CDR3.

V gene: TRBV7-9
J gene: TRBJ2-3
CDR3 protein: CASSSPKDRRSSTDTQYF

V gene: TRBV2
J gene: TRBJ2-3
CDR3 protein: CASKVSGVNTDTQYF

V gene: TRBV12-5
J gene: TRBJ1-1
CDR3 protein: CASGLMLGNTEAFF

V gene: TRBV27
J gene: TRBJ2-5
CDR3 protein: CASSILAGQETQYF

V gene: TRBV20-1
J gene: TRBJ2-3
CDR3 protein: CSALDRDPDTQYF

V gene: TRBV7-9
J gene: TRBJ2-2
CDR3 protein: CASSLALAGKNTGELFF

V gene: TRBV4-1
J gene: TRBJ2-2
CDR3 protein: CASSLYETGVGAGELFF

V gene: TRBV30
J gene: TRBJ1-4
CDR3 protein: CAWETAYNEKLFF

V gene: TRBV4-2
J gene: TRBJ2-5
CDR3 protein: CASSQVGLVGETQYF

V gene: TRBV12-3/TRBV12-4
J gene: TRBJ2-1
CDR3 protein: CASSPRRADNEQFF

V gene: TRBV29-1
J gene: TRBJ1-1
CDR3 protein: CSALDSTGKGEAFF

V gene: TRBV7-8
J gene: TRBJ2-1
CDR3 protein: CASSRTTGTSVYEQFF

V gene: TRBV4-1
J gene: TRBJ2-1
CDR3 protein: CASSQLTGGVIYNEQFF

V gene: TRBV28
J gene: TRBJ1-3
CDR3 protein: CASSLWDPRASGNTIYF

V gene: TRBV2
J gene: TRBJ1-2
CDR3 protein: CASSQDRGGDYGYTF

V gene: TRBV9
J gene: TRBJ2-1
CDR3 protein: CASSVGIMGETNNEQFF

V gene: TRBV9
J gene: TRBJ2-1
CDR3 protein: CASSVGTRSNEQFF

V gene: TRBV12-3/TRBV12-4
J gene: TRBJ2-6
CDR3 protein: CASSLNRGNVLTF

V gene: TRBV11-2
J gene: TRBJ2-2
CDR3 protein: CASSPWLDGTGELFF

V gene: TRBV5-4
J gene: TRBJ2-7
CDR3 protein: CASSAGTRLGNEQYF

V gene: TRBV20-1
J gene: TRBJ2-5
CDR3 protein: CSARTSGRASETQYF

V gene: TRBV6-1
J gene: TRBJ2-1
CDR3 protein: CASSDTGSPGYEQFF

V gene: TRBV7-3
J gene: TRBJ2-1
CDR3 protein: CASSLTTTSEQFF

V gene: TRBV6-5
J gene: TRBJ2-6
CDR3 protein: CAGSRATLSGANVLTF